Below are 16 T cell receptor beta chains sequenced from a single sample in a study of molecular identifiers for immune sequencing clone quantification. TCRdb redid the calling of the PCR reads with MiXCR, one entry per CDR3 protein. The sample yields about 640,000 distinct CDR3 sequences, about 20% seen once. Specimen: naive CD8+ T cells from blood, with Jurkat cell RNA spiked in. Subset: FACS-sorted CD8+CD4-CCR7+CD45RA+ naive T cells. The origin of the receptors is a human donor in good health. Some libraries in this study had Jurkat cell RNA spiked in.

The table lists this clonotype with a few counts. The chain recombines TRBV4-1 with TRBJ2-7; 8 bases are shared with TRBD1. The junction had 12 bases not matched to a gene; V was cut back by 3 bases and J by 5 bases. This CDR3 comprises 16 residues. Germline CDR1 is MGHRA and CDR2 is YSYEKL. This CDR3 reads CASSHPRQGINHEQYF. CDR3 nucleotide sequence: TGCGCCAGCAGCCATCCGCGACAGGGGATAAACCACGAGCAGTACTTC.

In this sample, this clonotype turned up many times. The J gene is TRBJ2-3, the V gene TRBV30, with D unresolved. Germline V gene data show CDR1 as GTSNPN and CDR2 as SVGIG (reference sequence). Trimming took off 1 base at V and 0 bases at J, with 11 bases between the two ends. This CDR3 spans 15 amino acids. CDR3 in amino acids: CAWSAVGLSTDTQYF. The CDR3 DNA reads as TGTGCCTGGAGTGCGGTAGGGCTAAGCACAGATACGCAGTATTTT. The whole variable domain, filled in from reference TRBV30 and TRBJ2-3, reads SQTIHQWPATLVQPVGSPLSLECTVEGTSNPNLYWYRQAAGRGLQLLFYSVGIGQISSEVPQNLSASRPQDRQFILSSKKLLLSDSGFYLCAWSAVGLSTDTQYFGPGTRLTVL.

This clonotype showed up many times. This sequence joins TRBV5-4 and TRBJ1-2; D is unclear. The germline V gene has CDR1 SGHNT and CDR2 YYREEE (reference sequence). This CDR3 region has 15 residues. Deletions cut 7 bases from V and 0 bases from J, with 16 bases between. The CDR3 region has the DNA TGTGCCAGCTTTACTCCCGGGCAGCCTAACTATGGCTACACCTTC. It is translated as CASFTPGQPNYGYTF.

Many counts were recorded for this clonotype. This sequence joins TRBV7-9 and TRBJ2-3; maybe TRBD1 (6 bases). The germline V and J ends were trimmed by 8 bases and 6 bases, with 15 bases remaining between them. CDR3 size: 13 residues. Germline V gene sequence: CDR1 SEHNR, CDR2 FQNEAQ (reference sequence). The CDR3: CASSWGPRDTQYF. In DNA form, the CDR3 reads TGTGCCAGCTCGTGGGGGCCACGGGATACGCAGTATTTT.

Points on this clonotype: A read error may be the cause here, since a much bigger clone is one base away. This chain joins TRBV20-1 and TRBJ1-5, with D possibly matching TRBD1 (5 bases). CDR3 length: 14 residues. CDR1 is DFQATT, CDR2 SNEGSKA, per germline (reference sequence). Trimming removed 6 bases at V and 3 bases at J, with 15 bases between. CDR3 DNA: TGCAGTGCCGACGGGGGTATTGACAATCAGCCCCAGCATTTT. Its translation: CSADGGIDNQPQHF.

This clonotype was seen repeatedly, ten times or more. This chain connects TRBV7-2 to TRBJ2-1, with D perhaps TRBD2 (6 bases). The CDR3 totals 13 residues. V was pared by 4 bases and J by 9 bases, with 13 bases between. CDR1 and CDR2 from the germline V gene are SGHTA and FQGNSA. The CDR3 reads CASSSRGSGEQFF. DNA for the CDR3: TGTGCCAGCAGCTCCCGGGGTAGCGGTGAGCAGTTCTTC.

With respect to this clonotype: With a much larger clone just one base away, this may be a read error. In DNA form, the CDR3 reads TGTGCCAGCAGCTTAGAGGTCGCGGGGAACACCGGGGAGCTGTTTTTT. Translated, it gives CASSLEVAGNTGELFF. This chain joins TRBV7-9 and TRBJ2-2, with a tentative D call TRBD2 (5 bases). V was trimmed by 1 base and J by 1 base, leaving 10 bases between them. Per germline, CDR1 SEHNR and CDR2 FQNEAQ (reference sequence). CDR3 length: 16 residues.

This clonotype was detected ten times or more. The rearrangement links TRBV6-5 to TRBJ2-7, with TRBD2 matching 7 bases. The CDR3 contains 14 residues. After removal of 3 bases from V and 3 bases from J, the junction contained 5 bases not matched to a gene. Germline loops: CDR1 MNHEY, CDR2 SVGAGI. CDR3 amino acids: CASSYGLADYEQYF. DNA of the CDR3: TGTGCCAGCAGTTATGGGCTAGCGGACTACGAGCAGTACTTC.

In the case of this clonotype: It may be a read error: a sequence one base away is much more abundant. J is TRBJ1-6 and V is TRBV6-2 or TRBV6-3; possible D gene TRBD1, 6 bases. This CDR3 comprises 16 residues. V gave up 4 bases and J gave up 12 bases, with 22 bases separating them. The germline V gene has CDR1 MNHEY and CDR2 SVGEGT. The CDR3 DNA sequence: TGTGCCAGCAGTTCCATTCGGACAGACTTACATTTACCCCTCCACTTT. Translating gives CASSSIRTDLHLPLHF.

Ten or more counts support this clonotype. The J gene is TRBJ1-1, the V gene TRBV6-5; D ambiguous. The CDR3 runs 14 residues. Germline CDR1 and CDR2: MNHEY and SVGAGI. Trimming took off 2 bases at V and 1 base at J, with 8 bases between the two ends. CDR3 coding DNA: TGTGCCAGCAGTTACGACGGGCAGAACACTGAAGCTTTCTTT. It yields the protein CASSYDGQNTEAFF.

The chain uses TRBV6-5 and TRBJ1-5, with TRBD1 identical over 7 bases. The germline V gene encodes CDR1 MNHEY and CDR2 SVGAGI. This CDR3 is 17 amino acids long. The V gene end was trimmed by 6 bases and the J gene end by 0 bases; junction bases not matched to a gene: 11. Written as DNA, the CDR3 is TGTGCCAGCAGCCCAAGGGGGACAGCGGTTAGCAATCAGCCCCAGCATTTT. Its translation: CASSPRGTAVSNQPQHF.

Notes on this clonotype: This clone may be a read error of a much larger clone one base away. As DNA, the CDR3 is TGCAGTGCTAGAGATTGGGATAGCGGGAGGATTAACACCGGGGAGCCGTTTTTT. It encodes CSARDWDSGRINTGEPFF. The J gene is TRBJ2-2, the V gene TRBV20-1; TRBD2 matches at 10 bases. Germline lookup yields CDR1 DFQATT and CDR2 SNEGSKA (reference sequence). The CDR3 has 18 residues.

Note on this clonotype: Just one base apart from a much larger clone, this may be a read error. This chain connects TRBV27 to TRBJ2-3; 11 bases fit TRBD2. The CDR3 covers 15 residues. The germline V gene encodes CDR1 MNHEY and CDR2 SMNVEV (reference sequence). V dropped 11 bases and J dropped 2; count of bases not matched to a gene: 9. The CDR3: CAGNLAGGLTDTQYF. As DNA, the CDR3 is TGTGCCGGCAACCTAGCGGGGGGTCTCACAGATACGCAGTATTTT.

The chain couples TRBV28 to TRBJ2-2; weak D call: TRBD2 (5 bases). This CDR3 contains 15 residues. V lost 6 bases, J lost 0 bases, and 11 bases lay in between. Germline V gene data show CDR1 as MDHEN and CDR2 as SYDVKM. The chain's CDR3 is CASRFRGTNTGELFF. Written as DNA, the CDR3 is TGTGCCAGCAGATTCCGGGGAACGAACACCGGGGAGCTGTTTTTT.

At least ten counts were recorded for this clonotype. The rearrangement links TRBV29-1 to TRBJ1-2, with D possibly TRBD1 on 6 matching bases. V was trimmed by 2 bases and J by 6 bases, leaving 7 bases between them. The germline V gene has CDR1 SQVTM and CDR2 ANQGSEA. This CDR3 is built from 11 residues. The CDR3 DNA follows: TGCAGCGTTGAACGACAGGATGGCTACACCTTC. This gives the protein CSVERQDGYTF.

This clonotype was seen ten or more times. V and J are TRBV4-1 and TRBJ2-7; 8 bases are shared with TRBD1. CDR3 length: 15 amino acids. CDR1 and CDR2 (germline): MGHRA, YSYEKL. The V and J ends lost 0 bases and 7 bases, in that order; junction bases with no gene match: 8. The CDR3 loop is CASSQDPGQGREQYF. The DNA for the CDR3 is TGCGCCAGCAGCCAAGATCCCGGACAGGGTCGGGAGCAGTACTTC.